Listed below are T cell receptor beta chains from one sample, sequenced in a study of blood T cells in healthy people across ages. Each CDR3 protein gets one entry after TCRdb re-called the 5' RACE reads with MiXCR. The table records roughly 720,000 distinct CDR3 sequences, roughly 50% of them present only once. Sequences were obtained from blood. These receptor sequences come from a man at least 80 years old in good health. CDR3s include the opening cysteine and the closing phenylalanine or tryptophan. The D gene is left open where the match is weak. Clone size, where shown, is once, few, many, or a class for clones that have expanded.

D gene	V gene	clone size	J gene	CDR3 protein	CDR3 DNA
-	TRBV11-3	once	TRBJ1-6	CASSADYNSPLHF	TGTGCCAGCAGCGCCGACTATAATTCACCCCTCCACTTT
TRBD2	TRBV11-1	-	TRBJ2-3	CASSHYGQAMTSGHPTSTDTQYF	TGTGCCAGCAGCCATTATGGGCAGGCCATGACTAGCGGGCATCCCACTAGCACAGATACGCAGTATTTT
-	TRBV6-5	few	TRBJ2-5	CASSYLGATQETQYF	TGTGCCAGCAGTTACTTGGGGGCTACACAAGAGACCCAGTACTTC
-	TRBV6-1	few	TRBJ2-1	CASARRSYNEQFF	TGTGCCAGCGCCCGGCGGAGCTACAATGAGCAGTTCTTC
-	TRBV7-9	-	TRBJ2-7	CASSPPAHEQYF	TGTGCCAGCAGCCCGCCGGCCCACGAGCAGTACTTC
-	TRBV25-1	-	TRBJ2-3	CASSGDRNPTDTQYF	TGTGCCAGCAGTGGTGACAGGAATCCCACAGATACGCAGTATTTT
-	TRBV2	-	TRBJ2-4	CASSGGVAKNIQYF	TGTGCCAGCAGTGGGGGCGTAGCCAAAAACATTCAGTACTTC
TRBD2	TRBV5-1	-	TRBJ2-1	CASSLTPRLAGGRILFHEQFF	TGCGCCAGCAGCTTGACCCCGCGACTAGCGGGAGGCCGAATTTTATTCCATGAGCAGTTCTTC
-	TRBV15	few	TRBJ1-2	CATSTPVVAAGVINYGYTF	TGTGCCACCAGCACACCCGTCGTGGCCGCGGGGGTCATTAACTATGGCTACACCTTC
-	TRBV25-1	few	TRBJ1-2	CASRDSNAYGYTF	TGTGCCAGCAGGGACAGCAACGCCTATGGCTACACCTTC
-	TRBV6-6	-	TRBJ2-1	CATGGTSNEQFF	TGTGCCACTGGTGGGACCAGCAATGAGCAGTTCTTC
-	TRBV10-3	-	TRBJ2-7	CAISGTTQGEQYF	TGTGCCATCAGTGGAACAACACAAGGCGAGCAGTACTTC
-	TRBV20-1	-	TRBJ1-2	CSARIAGGEYGYTF	TGCAGTGCTAGAATAGCGGGGGGGGAATATGGCTACACCTTC
-	TRBV6-5	-	TRBJ2-4	CASSLLGGLQYF	TGTGCCAGCAGTCTCCTTGGGGGTCTCCAGTACTTC
-	TRBV29-1	many	TRBJ2-1	CSVGGGGENEQFF	TGCAGCGTTGGAGGTGGGGGAGAAAATGAGCAGTTCTTC
-	TRBV5-5	-	TRBJ2-4	CAGGLPTATRSRGEQYF	TGTGCAGGGGGCCTTCCGACTGCCACTAGATCGAGGGGGGAGCAGTACTTC
-	TRBV29-1	-	TRBJ1-2	CSGGDRNYGYTF	TGCAGCGGGGGCGACCGTAACTATGGCTACACCTTC
TRBD2	TRBV20-1	-	TRBJ2-7	CSAGGGGGRAYEQYF	TGCAGTGCCGGGGGGGGCGGCGGGAGGGCCTACGAGCAGTACTTC
-	TRBV5-6	few	TRBJ2-7	CASSPVGAYEQYF	TGTGCCAGCAGCCCCGTGGGCGCCTACGAGCAGTACTTC
-	TRBV3-1	-	TRBJ2-5	CASSQDGGWETQYF	TGTGCCAGCAGCCAAGACGGAGGTTGGGAGACCCAGTACTTC
TRBD1	TRBV12-3/TRBV12-4	-	TRBJ2-7	CASSTGLGGGSYEQYF	TGTGCCAGCAGTACCGGCTTAGGGGGCGGATCCTACGAGCAGTACTTC
-	TRBV29-1	-	TRBJ2-1	CSVEDGIYNEQFF	TGCAGCGTTGAAGATGGGATATACAATGAGCAGTTCTTC
-	TRBV7-3	-	TRBJ2-1	CASSLRLLSNEQFF	TGTGCCAGCAGCTTACGGCTCCTTAGTAATGAGCAGTTCTTC
-	TRBV2	-	TRBJ1-2	CASISEGNYGYTF	TGTGCCAGCATATCCGAGGGTAACTATGGCTACACCTTC
TRBD1	TRBV6-1	-	TRBJ1-1	CASSVTGGSTEAFF	TGTGCCAGCAGTGTCACAGGGGGGAGCACTGAAGCTTTCTTT
TRBD1	TRBV6-5	-	TRBJ2-3	CASSDPGQGYRYAYF	TGTGCCAGCAGTGATCCGGGACAGGGTTACAGATACGCGTATTTT
TRBD2	TRBV10-3	-	TRBJ2-1	CAISELLAGGGNEQFF	TGTGCCATCAGTGAGCTCCTAGCGGGAGGGGGCAATGAGCAGTTCTTC
-	TRBV4-1	few	TRBJ2-7	CASGTGSHEQYF	TGCGCCAGTGGAACAGGGTCCCACGAGCAGTACTTC
TRBD2	TRBV20-1	once	TRBJ2-7	CSAPVGIAGGYEQYF	TGCAGTGCCCCGGTGGGGATAGCGGGAGGCTACGAGCAGTACTTC
TRBD1	TRBV29-1	-	TRBJ1-1	CSVGGQGGVATEAFF	TGCAGCGTTGGCGGACAGGGAGGGGTGGCCACTGAAGCTTTCTTT
-	TRBV21-1	-	TRBJ2-3	CASSTKLNRYAYF	TGTGCCAGCAGCACCAAGCTAAACAGATACGCGTATTTT
TRBD1	TRBV10-3	few	TRBJ2-3	CAISSYLGQGAFRDAYF	TGTGCCATCAGTTCCTACCTCGGACAGGGGGCTTTCAGAGACGCGTATTTT
-	TRBV7-2	-	TRBJ1-2	CASSLGPIRGYTF	TGTGCCAGCAGCTTAGGGCCTATACGGGGCTACACCTTC
-	TRBV12-3/TRBV12-4	-	TRBJ2-3	CASRPTGSTDTQYF	TGTGCCAGCAGACCGACAGGATCCACAGATACGCAGTATTTT
-	TRBV15	few	TRBJ1-2	CATSTGSGSNYGYTF	TGTGCCACCAGCACAGGGAGTGGATCTAACTATGGCTACACCTTC
-	TRBV11-1	-	TRBJ2-2	CASSSSTWEPNTGELFF	TGTGCCAGCAGCTCATCTACCTGGGAGCCGAACACCGGGGAGCTGTTTTTT
TRBD1	TRBV27	few	TRBJ2-6	CASSPGLTGAASGANVLTF	TGTGCCAGCAGTCCCGGACTGACAGGGGCGGCATCTGGGGCCAACGTCCTGACTTTT
-	TRBV3-1	few	TRBJ2-7	CASSPRPDYEQYF	TGTGCCAGCAGCCCGAGACCAGATTACGAGCAGTACTTC
TRBD1	TRBV2	few	TRBJ2-6	CASETGQSSGANVLTF	TGTGCCAGTGAGACGGGACAGTCCTCTGGGGCCAACGTCCTGACTTTC
TRBD2	TRBV28	-	TRBJ2-1	CASSTLAGLKNEQFF	TGTGCCAGCAGTACACTAGCGGGATTGAAAAATGAGCAGTTCTTC
-	TRBV3-1	-	TRBJ2-5	CASSQEIIRGQETQYF	TGTGCCAGCAGCCAGGAGATTATTAGAGGACAAGAGACCCAGTACTTC
TRBD2	TRBV24-1	-	TRBJ2-5	CATSNPRGSGDETQYF	TGTGCCACCAGTAACCCCCGAGGTAGCGGGGACGAGACCCAGTACTTC
-	TRBV5-1	-	TRBJ1-3	CASSAPDGNTIYF	TGCGCCAGCAGCGCTCCAGACGGAAACACCATATATTTT
TRBD1	TRBV7-9	few	TRBJ1-2	CASSLTFDRGLNYGYTF	TGTGCCAGCAGCTTAACCTTCGACAGGGGCCTAAACTATGGCTACACCTTC
TRBD1	TRBV7-3	-	TRBJ2-5	CASSLTPRDRETQYF	TGTGCCAGCAGCTTAACGCCACGGGACAGAGAGACCCAGTACTTC
TRBD2	TRBV10-3	-	TRBJ2-7	CAIRTSASYEQYF	TGTGCCATTAGGACTAGCGCCTCTTACGAGCAGTACTTC
-	TRBV12-3/TRBV12-4	-	TRBJ1-2	CALLGQGYGYTF	TGTGCCCTTCTGGGGCAGGGATACGGCTACACCTTC
TRBD2	TRBV20-1	few	TRBJ2-7	CSAPGLAGAYEQYF	TGCAGTGCTCCCGGACTAGCGGGAGCCTACGAGCAGTACTTC
-	TRBV20-1	few	TRBJ1-4	CSASIVEGEKLFF	TGCAGTGCTAGTATAGTGGAGGGCGAAAAACTGTTTTTT
-	TRBV6-5	-	TRBJ2-7	CASSYFPDSAEQYF	TGTGCCAGCAGTTACTTTCCAGACTCGGCCGAGCAGTACTTC
TRBD1	TRBV18	-	TRBJ2-7	CASSPDRVTDEQYF	TGTGCCAGCTCACCAGACAGGGTAACCGACGAGCAGTACTTC